This T cell receptor beta chain was recovered during a study of cytomegalovirus exposure and HLA in healthy donors. PCR amplification relied on 60 Vbeta primers (plus 13 Jbeta primers). Measured with immunoSEQ multiplex PCR; TCRdb has only the in-frame clones, and not every one. Of about 220,000 clones in the sample, approximately 88% were seen once. The ends lost 5 bases at V and 5 bases at J; junction bases unmatched: 8. The V gene's germline CDR1 is SGDLS and CDR2 YYNGEE. This CDR3 contains 15 residues. The clonotype was recovered from a boy between 2 and 15 years old in good health and CMV-seronegative. The chain combines TRBV9 with TRBJ1-5; 9 positions agree with TRBD1. The sample comprised PBMCs. CDR3 region: CASSLEQGADQPQHF. The CDR3 DNA reads TGTGCCAGCAGTCTAGAACAGGGGGCGGATCAGCCCCAGCATTTT.